This T cell receptor (beta chain) originates from a study of human T cells and chemical hapten exposure. Study processing details: TCR counts had a median of around 94,000 per sample and spanned roughly 23,224 to 700,000. One entry per CDR3 protein, called by TCRdb with MiXCR from the 5' RACE reads. Clone size and V and J calls follow TCRdb, not the original study. The table includes 120,000 to 150,000 distinct CDR3 sequences, around 4.4% detected once. Extraction yielded total RNA from whole blood (unfractionated). Looked up from germline, CDR1 is PRHDT and CDR2 is FYEKMQ (reference sequence). The CDR3 length is 16 residues. V was cut by 2 bases and J by 3 bases, with 16 bases left in between. This clonotype was counted at least ten times.

This clonotype originated in a female donor in good health. The gene calls are TRBV13 and TRBJ1-1; tentative D call: TRBD1 (6 bases). The CDR3, as DNA: TGTGCCAGCAGCTTAAGTCCGAGGGGGATTGACACTGAAGCTTTCTTT. It encodes CASSLSPRGIDTEAFF.